This is a list of T cell receptor beta chains from one sample in a study of T cell repertoires in cytomegalovirus infection. TCRdb used MiXCR to reprocess the reads, holding one entry per CDR3 protein. Here the sample spans 210,000 or so distinct CDR3 sequences, roughly 6.5% being singletons. Sequenced input: PBMCs. The receptors come from a human donor in good health (CMV status not recorded). Some clones in this sample may be carry-over from other donors' samples. Each CDR3 is given with its conserved first and last residue. The D gene is left open where the match is weak. Clone size is given for some rows only: seen once, a few or many times, or a class if the clone is expanded.

len	d_gene	j_gene	abundance	v_gene	CDR3aa	CDR3nt
12	NA	TRBJ1-4	many	TRBV7-2	CASSGGGEKLFF	TGTGCCAGCAGCGGCGGGGGTGAAAAACTGTTTTTT
15	NA	TRBJ2-1	many	TRBV10-3	CAISESSENYNEQFF	TGTGCCATCAGTGAGTCGAGTGAAAACTACAATGAGCAGTTCTTC
12	NA	TRBJ1-1	many	TRBV29-1	CSVAIGYTEAFF	TGCAGCGTTGCCATAGGTTACACTGAAGCTTTCTTT
15	NA	TRBJ2-2	many	TRBV7-2	CASKWGASNTGELFF	TGTGCCAGCAAGTGGGGCGCTTCGAACACCGGGGAGCTGTTTTTT
16	TRBD2	TRBJ2-1	many	TRBV28	CASSLDLAGVYNEQFF	TGTGCCAGCAGTTTGGATTTAGCGGGGGTCTACAATGAGCAGTTCTTC
13	NA	TRBJ1-5	many	TRBV7-2	CASSFRGDQPQHF	TGTGCCAGCAGCTTCAGGGGCGATCAGCCCCAGCATTTT
13	NA	TRBJ1-5	many	TRBV19	CASVPSGNQPQHF	TGTGCCAGTGTGCCGTCGGGCAATCAGCCCCAGCATTTT
15	NA	TRBJ2-2	few	TRBV7-9	CASSLMTGNTGELFF	TGTGCCAGCAGCCTGATGACAGGGAACACCGGGGAGCTGTTTTTT
18	TRBD1	TRBJ1-6	many	TRBV4-1	CASSQGPPEDRMGSPLHF	TGCGCCAGCAGCCAGGGCCCTCCGGAGGACAGGATGGGTTCACCCCTCCACTTT
13	NA	TRBJ2-2	many	TRBV7-9	CASSFRGYGELFF	TGTGCCAGCAGCTTTCGGGGGTACGGGGAGCTGTTTTTT
12	NA	TRBJ1-2	many	TRBV7-2	CASSLERGGYTF	TGTGCCAGCAGCTTAGAAAGGGGTGGCTACACCTTC
19	NA	TRBJ2-7	NA	TRBV29-1	CSVELWGSSRDPSSYEQYF	TGCAGCGTTGAATTGTGGGGAAGCTCTCGAGATCCATCCTCCTACGAGCAGTACTTC
13	NA	TRBJ2-3	many	TRBV20-1	CSARWGDRGTQYF	TGCAGTGCTCGATGGGGGGACCGAGGGACGCAGTATTTT
14	NA	TRBJ1-1	many	TRBV7-2	CASSNRVENTEAFF	TGTGCCAGCAGCAACAGGGTAGAAAACACTGAAGCTTTCTTT
15	NA	TRBJ2-1	many	TRBV9	CASSVEGGQANEQFF	TGTGCCAGCAGCGTAGAGGGGGGCCAAGCGAATGAGCAGTTCTTC
15	NA	TRBJ2-7	many	TRBV11-2	CASSLALDNSYEQYF	TGTGCCAGCAGCTTAGCGTTGGACAACTCCTACGAGCAGTACTTC
15	TRBD2	TRBJ2-3	NA	TRBV7-2	CASSFGWTSPDTQYF	TGTGCCAGCAGCTTCGGCTGGACTAGCCCAGATACGCAGTATTTT